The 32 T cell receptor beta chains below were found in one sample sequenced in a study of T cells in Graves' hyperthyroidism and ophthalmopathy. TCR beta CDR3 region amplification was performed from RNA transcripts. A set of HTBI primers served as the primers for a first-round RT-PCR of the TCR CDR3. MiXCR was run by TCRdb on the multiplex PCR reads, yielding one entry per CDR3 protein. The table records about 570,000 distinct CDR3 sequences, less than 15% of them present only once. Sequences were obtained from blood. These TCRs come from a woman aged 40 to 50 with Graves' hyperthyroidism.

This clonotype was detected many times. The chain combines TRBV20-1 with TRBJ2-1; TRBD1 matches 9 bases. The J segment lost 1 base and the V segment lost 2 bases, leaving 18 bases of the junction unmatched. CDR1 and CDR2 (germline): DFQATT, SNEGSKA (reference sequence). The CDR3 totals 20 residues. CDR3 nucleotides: TGCAGTGCTAGACTAGTGGGCCGACGGGACAGGGAAATTTCCTACAATGAGCAGTTCTTC. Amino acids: CSARLVGRRDREISYNEQFF.

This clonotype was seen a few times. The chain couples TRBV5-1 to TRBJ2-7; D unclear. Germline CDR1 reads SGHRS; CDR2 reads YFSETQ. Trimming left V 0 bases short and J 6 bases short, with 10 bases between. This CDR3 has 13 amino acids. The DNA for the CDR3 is TGCGCCAGCAGCTTGGATAAGGGCCTCGAGCAGTACTTC. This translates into CASSLDKGLEQYF.

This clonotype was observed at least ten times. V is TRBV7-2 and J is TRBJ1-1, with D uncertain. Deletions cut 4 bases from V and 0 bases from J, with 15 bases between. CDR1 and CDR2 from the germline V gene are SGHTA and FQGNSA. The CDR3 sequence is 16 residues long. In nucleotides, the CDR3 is TGTGCCAGCAGCTCCCGGACCGGTCGCTTGAACACTGAAGCTTTCTTT. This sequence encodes CASSSRTGRLNTEAFF.

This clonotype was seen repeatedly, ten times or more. Here the CDR3 reads CASIGGVTRTYQETQYF. In DNA form, the CDR3 reads TGCGCCAGCATAGGGGGCGTAACTAGGACCTATCAAGAGACCCAGTACTTC. V and J are TRBV5-1 and TRBJ2-5; 7 bases match TRBD1. CDR1 is SGHRS, CDR2 YFSETQ, per germline. The CDR3 is made up of 17 amino acids. V shed 6 bases and J 2 bases; nucleotides not matched to a gene: 16.

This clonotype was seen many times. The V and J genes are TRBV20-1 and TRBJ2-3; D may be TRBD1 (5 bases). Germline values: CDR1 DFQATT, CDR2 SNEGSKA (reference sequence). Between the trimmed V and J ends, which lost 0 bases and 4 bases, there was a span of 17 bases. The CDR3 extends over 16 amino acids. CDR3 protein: CSARDLSGQGPDTQYF. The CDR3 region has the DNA TGCAGTGCTAGAGATCTTTCAGGGCAAGGTCCAGATACGCAGTATTTT.

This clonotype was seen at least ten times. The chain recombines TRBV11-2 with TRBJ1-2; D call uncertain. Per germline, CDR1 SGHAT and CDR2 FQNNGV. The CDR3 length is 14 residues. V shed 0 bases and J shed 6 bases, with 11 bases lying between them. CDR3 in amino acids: CASSLDQQSDGYTF. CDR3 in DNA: TGTGCCAGCAGCTTAGATCAACAGAGTGATGGCTACACCTTC.

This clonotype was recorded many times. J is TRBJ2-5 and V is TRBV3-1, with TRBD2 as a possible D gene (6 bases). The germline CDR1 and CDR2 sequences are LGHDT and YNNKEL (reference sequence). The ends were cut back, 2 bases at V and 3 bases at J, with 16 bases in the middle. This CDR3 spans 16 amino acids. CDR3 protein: CASSQYRGGKKETQYF. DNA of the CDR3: TGTGCCAGCAGCCAATACCGGGGCGGGAAAAAAGAGACCCAGTACTTC.

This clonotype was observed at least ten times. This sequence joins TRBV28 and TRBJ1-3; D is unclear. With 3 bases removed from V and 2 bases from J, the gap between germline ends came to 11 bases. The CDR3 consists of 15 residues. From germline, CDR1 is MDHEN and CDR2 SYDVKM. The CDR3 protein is CASSLSGGAGNTIYF. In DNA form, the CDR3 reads TGTGCCAGCAGTTTGTCCGGCGGAGCTGGAAACACCATATATTTT.

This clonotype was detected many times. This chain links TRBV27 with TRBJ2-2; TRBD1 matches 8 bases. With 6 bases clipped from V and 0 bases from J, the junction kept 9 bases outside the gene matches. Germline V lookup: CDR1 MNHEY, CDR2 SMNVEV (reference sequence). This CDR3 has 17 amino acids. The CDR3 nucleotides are TGTGCCAGCAGATTTGGGCTGGGACAGGCGAACACCGGGGAGCTGTTTTTT. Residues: CASRFGLGQANTGELFF.

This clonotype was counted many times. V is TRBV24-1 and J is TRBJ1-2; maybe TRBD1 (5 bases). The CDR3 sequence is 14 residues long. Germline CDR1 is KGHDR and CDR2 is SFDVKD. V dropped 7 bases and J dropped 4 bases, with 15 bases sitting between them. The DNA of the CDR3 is TGTGCCACCAGCAGGGAAGGAGATATCTATGGCTACACCTTC. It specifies CATSREGDIYGYTF.

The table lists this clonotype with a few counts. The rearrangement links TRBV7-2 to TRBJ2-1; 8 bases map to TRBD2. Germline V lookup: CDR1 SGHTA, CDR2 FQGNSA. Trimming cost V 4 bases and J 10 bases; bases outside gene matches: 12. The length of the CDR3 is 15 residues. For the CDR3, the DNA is TGTGCCAGCAGCTCCCGGGGAGCGGGAGTAAAGGAGCAGTTCTTC. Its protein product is CASSSRGAGVKEQFF.

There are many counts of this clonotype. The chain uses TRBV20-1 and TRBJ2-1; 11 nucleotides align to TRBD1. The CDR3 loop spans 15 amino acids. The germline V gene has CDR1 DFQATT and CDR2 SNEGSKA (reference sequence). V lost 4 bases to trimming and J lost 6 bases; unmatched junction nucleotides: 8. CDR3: CSANLGQGDVNEQFF. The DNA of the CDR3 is TGCAGTGCTAACCTGGGACAGGGGGACGTCAATGAGCAGTTCTTC.

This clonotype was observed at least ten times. The CDR3 coding sequence is TGTGCCAGCAGCCTAACCCTCCAGGGGGGCAAATCACCCCTCCACTTT. Encoded protein: CASSLTLQGGKSPLHF. The rearrangement uses TRBV28 and TRBJ1-6, with 7 bases aligning to TRBD1. The J segment lost 10 bases and the V segment lost 6 bases, leaving 15 bases of the junction unmatched. The CDR3 has 16 residues. CDR1 MDHEN and CDR2 SYDVKM come from the germline V gene.

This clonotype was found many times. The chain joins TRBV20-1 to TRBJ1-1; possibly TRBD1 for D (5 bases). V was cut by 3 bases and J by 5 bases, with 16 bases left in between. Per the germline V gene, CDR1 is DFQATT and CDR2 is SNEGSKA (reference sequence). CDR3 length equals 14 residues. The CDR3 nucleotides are TGCAGTGCTAGCCCGGCAGGGAGGACGACTGAAGCTTTCTTT. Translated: CSASPAGRTTEAFF.

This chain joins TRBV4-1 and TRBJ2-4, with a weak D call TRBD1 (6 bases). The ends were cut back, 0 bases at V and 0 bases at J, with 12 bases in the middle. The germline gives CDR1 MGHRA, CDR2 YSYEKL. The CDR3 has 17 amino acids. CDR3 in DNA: TGCGCCAGCAGCCAAGATATGGGACAACTAGCCAAAAACATTCAGTACTTC. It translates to CASSQDMGQLAKNIQYF.

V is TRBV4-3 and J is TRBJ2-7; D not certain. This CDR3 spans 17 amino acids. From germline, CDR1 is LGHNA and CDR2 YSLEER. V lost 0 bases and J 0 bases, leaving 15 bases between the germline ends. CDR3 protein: CASSQDISRAHSYEQYF. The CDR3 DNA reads TGCGCCAGCAGCCAAGATATTTCCCGGGCTCACTCCTACGAGCAGTACTTC.

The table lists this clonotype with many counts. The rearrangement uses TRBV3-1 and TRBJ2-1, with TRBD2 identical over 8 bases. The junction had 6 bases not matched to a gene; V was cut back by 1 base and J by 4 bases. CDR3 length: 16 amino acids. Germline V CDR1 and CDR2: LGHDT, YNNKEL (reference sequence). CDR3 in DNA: TGTGCCAGCAGCCAAGCCTCTAGCGGGCGATACAATGAGCAGTTCTTC. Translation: CASSQASSGRYNEQFF.

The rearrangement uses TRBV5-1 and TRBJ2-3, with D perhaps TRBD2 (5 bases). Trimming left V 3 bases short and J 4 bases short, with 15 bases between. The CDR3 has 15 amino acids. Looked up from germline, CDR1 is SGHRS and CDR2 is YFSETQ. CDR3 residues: CASSSDGLGPDTQYF. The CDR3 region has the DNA TGCGCCAGCAGCTCGGACGGACTTGGCCCAGATACGCAGTATTTT.

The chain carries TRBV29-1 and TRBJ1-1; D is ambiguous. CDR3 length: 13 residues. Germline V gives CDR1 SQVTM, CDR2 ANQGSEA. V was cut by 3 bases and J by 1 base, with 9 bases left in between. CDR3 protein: CSVDLVGNTEAFF. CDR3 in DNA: TGCAGCGTTGATTTAGTGGGGAACACTGAAGCTTTCTTT.

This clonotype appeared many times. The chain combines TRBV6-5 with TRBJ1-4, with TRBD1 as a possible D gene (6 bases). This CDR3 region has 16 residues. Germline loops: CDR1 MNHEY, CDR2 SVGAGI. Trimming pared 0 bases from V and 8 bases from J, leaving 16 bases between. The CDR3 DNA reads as TGTGCCAGCAGTTACTCAGGGCAGGGGAGTCGAGAAAAACTGTTTTTT. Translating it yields CASSYSGQGSREKLFF.

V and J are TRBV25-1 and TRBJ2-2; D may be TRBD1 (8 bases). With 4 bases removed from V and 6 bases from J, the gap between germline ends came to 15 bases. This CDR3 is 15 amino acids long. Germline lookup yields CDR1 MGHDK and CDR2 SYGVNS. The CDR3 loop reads CASSVRTGRAGELFF. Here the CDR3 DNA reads TGTGCCAGCAGTGTACGGACAGGGAGGGCCGGGGAGCTGTTTTTT. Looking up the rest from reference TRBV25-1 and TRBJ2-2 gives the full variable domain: EADIYQTPRYLVIGTGKKITLECSQTMGHDKMYWYQQDPGMELHLIHYSYGVNSTEKGDLSSESTVSRIRTEHFPLTLESARPSHTSQYLCASSVRTGRAGELFFGEGSRLTVL.

For the CDR3, the DNA is TGTGCCACCCCCGAGCCAGGAGAAGAGACCCAGTACTTC. Protein sequence: CATPEPGEETQYF. This chain joins TRBV11-2 and TRBJ2-5, with no clear D. Looked up from germline, CDR1 is SGHAT and CDR2 is FQNNGV. This CDR3 is built from 13 residues. V gave up 10 bases and J gave up 3 bases, with 15 bases separating them.

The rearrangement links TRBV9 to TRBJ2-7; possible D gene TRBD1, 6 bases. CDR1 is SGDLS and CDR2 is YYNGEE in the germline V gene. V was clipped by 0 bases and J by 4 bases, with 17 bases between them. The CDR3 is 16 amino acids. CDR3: CASSVAPSVGAYEQYF. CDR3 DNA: TGTGCCAGCAGCGTAGCCCCAAGTGTGGGGGCTTACGAGCAGTACTTC.

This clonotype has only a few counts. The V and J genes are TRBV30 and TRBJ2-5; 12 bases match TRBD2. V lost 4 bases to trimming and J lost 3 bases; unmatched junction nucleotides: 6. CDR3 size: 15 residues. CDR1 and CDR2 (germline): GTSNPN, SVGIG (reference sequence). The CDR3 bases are TGTGCCTGGACCCTAGCGGGAGGGCCCAAAGAGACCCAGTACTTC. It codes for CAWTLAGGPKETQYF.

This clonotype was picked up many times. CDR3 amino acids: CASSFNPFEGPYSNQPQHF. The DNA of the CDR3 is TGTGCCAGCAGCTTTAACCCCTTTGAAGGGCCCTATAGCAATCAGCCCCAGCATTTT. This chain uses TRBV12-3 or TRBV12-4 with TRBJ1-5, with unresolved D. Trimming left V 6 bases short and J 0 bases short, with 24 bases between. The CDR3 contains 19 residues.

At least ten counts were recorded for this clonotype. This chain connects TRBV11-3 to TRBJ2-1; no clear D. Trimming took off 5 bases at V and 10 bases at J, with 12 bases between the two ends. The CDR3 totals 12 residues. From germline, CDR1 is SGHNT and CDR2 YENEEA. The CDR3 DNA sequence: TGTGCCAGCAGCCTAGGAGTTGCGGAGCAGTTCTTC. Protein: CASSLGVAEQFF.

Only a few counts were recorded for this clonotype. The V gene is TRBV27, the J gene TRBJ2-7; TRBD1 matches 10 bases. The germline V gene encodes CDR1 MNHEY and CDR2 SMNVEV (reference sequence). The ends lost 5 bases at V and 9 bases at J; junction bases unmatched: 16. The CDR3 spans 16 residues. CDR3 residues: CASSPEPGQGSHGQYF. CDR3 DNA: TGTGCCAGCAGTCCAGAACCGGGACAGGGGTCCCACGGGCAGTACTTC.

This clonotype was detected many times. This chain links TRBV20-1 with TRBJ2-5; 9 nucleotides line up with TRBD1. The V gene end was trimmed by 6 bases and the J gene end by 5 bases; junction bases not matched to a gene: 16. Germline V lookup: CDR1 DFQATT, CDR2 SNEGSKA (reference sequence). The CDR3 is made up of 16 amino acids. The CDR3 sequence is CSATGTGNVFGETQYF. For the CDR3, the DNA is TGCAGTGCGACCGGGACAGGGAACGTCTTCGGGGAGACCCAGTACTTC.

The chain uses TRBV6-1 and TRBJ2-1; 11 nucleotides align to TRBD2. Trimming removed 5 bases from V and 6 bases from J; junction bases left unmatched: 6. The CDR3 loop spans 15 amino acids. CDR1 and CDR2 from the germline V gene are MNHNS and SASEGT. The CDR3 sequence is CASSQLAGAGNEQFF. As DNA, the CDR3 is TGTGCCAGCAGTCAACTAGCGGGAGCTGGCAATGAGCAGTTCTTC.

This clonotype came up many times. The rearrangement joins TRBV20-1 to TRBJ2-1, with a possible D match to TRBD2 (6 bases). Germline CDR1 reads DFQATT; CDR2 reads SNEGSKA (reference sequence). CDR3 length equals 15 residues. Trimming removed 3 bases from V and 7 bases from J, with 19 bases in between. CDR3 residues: CSASGRERFGNEQFF. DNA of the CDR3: TGCAGTGCTAGTGGACGGGAGCGATTTGGTAATGAGCAGTTCTTC.

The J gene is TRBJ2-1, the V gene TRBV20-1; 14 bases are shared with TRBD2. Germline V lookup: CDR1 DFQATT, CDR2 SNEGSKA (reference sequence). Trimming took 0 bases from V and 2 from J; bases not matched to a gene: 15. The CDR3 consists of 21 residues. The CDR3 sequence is CSARDLGLAGGLVQTYNEQFF. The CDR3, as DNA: TGCAGTGCTAGAGACTTAGGACTAGCGGGAGGTCTAGTCCAAACCTACAATGAGCAGTTCTTC.

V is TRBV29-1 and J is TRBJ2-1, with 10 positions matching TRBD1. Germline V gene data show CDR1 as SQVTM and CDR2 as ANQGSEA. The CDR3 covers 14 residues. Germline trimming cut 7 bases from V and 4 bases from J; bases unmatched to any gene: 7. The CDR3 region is CSAEGQGNYNEQFF. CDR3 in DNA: TGCAGCGCCGAGGGACAGGGGAATTACAATGAGCAGTTCTTC.